The clone carrying this T cell receptor beta chain was observed once. This CDR3 is also generated by other DNA sequences in the sample. Study processing details: Amplification of reference gene primers provided the estimated nucleated cell counts. Using immunoSEQ multiplex PCR, the repertoire was profiled, and TCRdb retains in-frame clones only, with some absent. V and J calls and clone size are given by that table; D and trimming were obtained from the DNA. The data show 160,000 or so clones, with 80% to 90% seen just once and approximately 3% held by the top ten. This specimen belongs to a study of blood T cell repertoires in COVID-19. On the study more broadly: Spain, Italy and the United States supplied samples that represented acute and convalescent COVID-19. The analysed material was cDNA or gDNA that came from T cells, B-cell-depleted T cells, or PBMCs.

Trimming took 5 bases from V and 1 from J, leaving 8 bases between them. Germline lookup yields CDR1 SEHNR and CDR2 FQNEAQ (reference sequence). The CDR3 length is 13 residues. The sequence derives from a man aged 60-69 years with acute or convalescent COVID-19. The chain links TRBV7-9 to TRBJ1-1; no clear D. The sample taken for sequencing was peripheral blood. The CDR3 region is CASSLRGNTEAFF. The CDR3 bases are TGTGCCAGCAGCCTTCGGGGGAACACTGAAGCTTTCTTT.